The 14 T cell receptor beta chains below were found in one sample sequenced in a study of regulatory T cells in long-lasting Graves disease. Construction of the TCR beta libraries employed iRepertoire HTBI primers in conjunction with Arm-PCR of CDR3 regions. In TCRdb, the multiplex PCR reads were re-called with MiXCR into one record per CDR3 protein. The sample lists 430,000 or so distinct CDR3 sequences; around 20% were seen once. Time point defined: persistent/refractory GD, antithyroid drugs over 5 years with positive TRAb. PBMC-extracted RNA yielded the TCR library. The material was peripheral blood mononuclear cells (PBMCs), obtained when the disease was refractory, from a patient treated with antithyroid drugs. These receptors were obtained from a female donor with Graves disease.

In its sample, this clonotype was seen once. The chain combines TRBV15 with TRBJ2-1, with a weak D call TRBD2 (6 bases). Trimming pared 0 bases from V and 7 bases from J, leaving 16 bases between. Germline CDR1 is LNHNV and CDR2 is YYDKDF (reference sequence). This CDR3 spans 16 amino acids. Written as DNA, the CDR3 is TGTGCCACCAGCAGAGATAACAGCGGGTGGGGTAATGAGCAGTTCTTC. As protein: CATSRDNSGWGNEQFF.

Ten or more counts support this clonotype. V and J are TRBV5-1 and TRBJ1-4; D ambiguous. The CDR3 runs 13 residues. Germline assignment: CDR1 SGHRS and CDR2 YFSETQ. Trimming took off 4 bases at V and 7 bases at J, with 11 bases between the two ends. The CDR3 is CASSAEPTEKLFF. CDR3 bases: TGCGCCAGCAGCGCCGAACCAACTGAAAAACTGTTTTTT.

This clonotype was detected a few times. The chain combines TRBV20-1 with TRBJ1-2; D not certain. Germline V gene data show CDR1 as DFQATT and CDR2 as SNEGSKA (reference sequence). V shed 0 bases and J shed 4 bases, with 15 bases lying between them. The CDR3 covers 15 residues. The CDR3 coding sequence is TGCAGTGCTAGAGATATCTACAGCCACGCCTATGGCTACACCTTC. Its translation: CSARDIYSHAYGYTF.

This clonotype was observed at least ten times. This sequence joins TRBV7-8 and TRBJ2-5; D gene ambiguous. This CDR3 has 13 amino acids. CDR1 and CDR2 from the germline V gene are SGHVS and FQNEAQ. V lost 8 bases to trimming and J lost 1 base, with 11 bases between them. In nucleotides, the CDR3 is TGTGCCAGCGGCAGCCAGACCCAAGAGACCCAGTACTTC. Protein product: CASGSQTQETQYF.

This clonotype has a count of ten or more. The genes are TRBV12-3 or TRBV12-4 and TRBJ1-2; D call uncertain. The CDR3 runs to 14 residues. Deletions cut 6 bases from V and 5 bases from J, with 16 bases between. In DNA, the CDR3 is TGTGCCAGCAGCCAAAGGACTGAAGCGTATGGCTACACCTTC. As protein: CASSQRTEAYGYTF.

The sample holds many counts of this clonotype. The V call is TRBV2, the J call TRBJ2-5; D remains unclear. CDR1 is SNHLY, CDR2 FYNNEI, per germline. V was cut by 7 bases and J by 5 bases, with 14 bases left in between. The CDR3 is 13 amino acids. The DNA of the CDR3 is TGTGCCAGCATCCTCAGCAGCGCCGAGACCCAGTACTTC. Amino acid sequence: CASILSSAETQYF.

The chain couples TRBV27 to TRBJ2-1; the D gene could be TRBD1 or TRBD2 (5 bases each). This CDR3 spans 11 amino acids. Trimming removed 7 bases at V and 9 bases at J, with 10 bases between. CDR1 MNHEY and CDR2 SMNVEV come from the germline V gene (reference sequence). The CDR3 region has the DNA TGTGCCAGCACCTCCGGGACTGAGCAGTTCTTC. It translates to CASTSGTEQFF.

The chain uses TRBV15 and TRBJ2-6; 7 nucleotides match TRBD1. The ends lost 3 bases at V and 4 bases at J; junction bases unmatched: 3. CDR3 length: 15 residues. The germline gives CDR1 LNHNV, CDR2 YYDKDF (reference sequence). This CDR3 is CATSSDRAGANVLTF. The CDR3 DNA reads TGTGCCACCAGCAGCGACAGGGCGGGGGCCAACGTCCTGACTTTC.

This clonotype has only a few counts. The chain recombines TRBV20-1 with TRBJ1-1, with D maybe TRBD1 (5 bases). CDR1 and CDR2 from the germline V gene are DFQATT and SNEGSKA (reference sequence). Trimming cost V 3 bases and J 8 bases, with 19 bases left between them. There are 14 residues in the CDR3. CDR3 coding DNA: TGCAGTGCTAGTCTCCCCCAGGGTTACCCGGAAGCTTTCTTT. Protein sequence: CSASLPQGYPEAFF.

The rearrangement joins TRBV6-1 to TRBJ2-3; tentative D call: TRBD2 (6 bases). Per the germline V gene, CDR1 is MNHNS and CDR2 is SASEGT. V was shortened by 7 bases and J by 2 bases, with 13 bases between the two germline ends. The CDR3 consists of 14 residues. As DNA, the CDR3 is TGTGCCAGCAACACTCCGGGACTCACAGATACGCAGTATTTT. Amino acid sequence: CASNTPGLTDTQYF.

The table lists this clonotype with many counts. The rearrangement links TRBV28 to TRBJ2-4, with 7 bases aligning to TRBD1. The CDR3 is made up of 15 amino acids. Germline V gives CDR1 MDHEN, CDR2 SYDVKM. V was clipped by 6 bases and J by 1 base; unmatched bases: 6. The CDR3 here is CASRTDRVAKNIQYF. DNA of the CDR3: TGTGCCAGCAGAACCGACAGGGTGGCCAAAAACATTCAGTACTTC.

This clonotype appeared many times. The V and J genes are TRBV10-3 and TRBJ1-2; 7 bases align to TRBD1. V shed 7 bases, J shed 5 bases, and the junction held 4 bases outside the gene matches. Looked up from germline, CDR1 is ENHRY and CDR2 is SYGVKD. The CDR3 consists of 12 residues. This CDR3 is CAITAGQYGYTF. The CDR3 coding sequence is TGTGCCATCACGGCGGGACAGTATGGCTACACCTTC.

This clonotype has a count of ten or more. This chain connects TRBV12-3 or TRBV12-4 to TRBJ2-7, with TRBD1 as a possible D gene (6 bases). V lost 6 bases, J lost 3 bases, and 15 bases lay in between. The CDR3 covers 14 residues. The CDR3, as DNA: TGTGCCAGCAGCCCCGGCCTACAGGGCTACGAGCAGTACTTC. The encoded protein is CASSPGLQGYEQYF.

This clonotype showed up many times. This chain's CDR3 is CSAREPPGTSGIHRPQETQYF. The CDR3 DNA sequence: TGCAGTGCTAGAGAACCACCCGGGACTAGCGGAATTCACCGTCCCCAAGAGACCCAGTACTTC. The rearrangement uses TRBV20-1 and TRBJ2-5; TRBD2 agrees at 11 bases. The trim removed 0 bases at V and 1 base at J, leaving 19 bases unmatched. Germline lookup yields CDR1 DFQATT and CDR2 SNEGSKA (reference sequence). The CDR3 length is 21 residues.